The 19 T cell receptor beta chains below come from one sample, sequenced in a study of shared clonotypes between healthy human individuals (dated by TCRdb to 2020 to 2022). Library preparation used the immunoSEQ multiplex PCR assay. Held by TCRdb, this immuneACCESS table contains in-frame sequences only and omits some clones. Under half of the omission traces to an unresolved V gene where checked; the cause of the rest is unknown. Across this sample there are roughly 2 million clones, with approximately 95% seen only once. The biggest ten clones account for roughly 0.13% of the sample. Sequencing input: naive CD4+ T cells sorted from blood. The cell subset or site label for this specimen denotes: CD45RA+ positively selected. The receptors originated from a man between 18 and 29 years old in good health.

The rearrangement uses TRBV5-1 and TRBJ2-1; 11 bases agree with TRBD2. The V gene end was trimmed by 3 bases and the J gene end by 3 bases; junction bases not matched to a gene: 2. The CDR3 sequence is 15 residues long. Germline assignment: CDR1 SGHRS and CDR2 YFSETQ. CDR3 in amino acids: CASSSGLADYNEQFF. The CDR3 bases are TGCGCCAGCAGCTCGGGACTAGCGGACTACAATGAGCAGTTCTTC. The whole variable domain, remainder taken from reference TRBV5-1 and TRBJ2-1, is KAGVTQTPRYLIKTRGQQVTLSCSPISGHRSVSWYQQTPGQGLQFLFEYFSETQRNKGNFPGRFSGRQFSNSRSEMNVSTLELGDSALYLCASSSGLADYNEQFFGPGTRLTVL.

The V gene is TRBV10-3, the J gene TRBJ1-2; D unresolved. This CDR3 contains 16 residues. Trimming took off 2 bases at V and 0 bases at J, with 13 bases between the two ends. CDR1 ENHRY and CDR2 SYGVKD come from the germline V gene. The CDR3 region has the DNA TGTGCCATCAGTGAGAGATCCGGGTGGACTAACTATGGCTACACCTTC. This gives the protein CAISERSGWTNYGYTF.

This chain uses TRBV18 with TRBJ1-6, with D perhaps matching TRBD1 (5 bases). CDR3 length: 16 residues. Per germline, CDR1 KGHSH and CDR2 LQKENI. V gave up 3 bases and J gave up 7 bases, with 16 bases separating them. The CDR3 loop reads CASSPDSEPRNSPLHF. The CDR3, as DNA: TGTGCCAGCTCACCCGACAGTGAGCCCAGAAATTCACCCCTCCACTTT.

V is TRBV5-1 and J is TRBJ2-1, with D maybe TRBD2 (5 bases). The CDR3 is 13 amino acids. V lost 0 bases and J 11 bases, leaving 12 bases between the germline ends. The germline gives CDR1 SGHRS, CDR2 YFSETQ. This CDR3 reads CASSLEEAAKQFF. The CDR3 nucleotides read TGCGCCAGCAGCTTGGAGGAGGCCGCCAAGCAGTTCTTC.

This clone has a single count. Other DNA sequences in the sample encode the same CDR3. The chain has TRBV9 and TRBJ1-1; tentative D call: TRBD1 (6 bases). The V end was cut by 3 bases, the J end by 1 base, with 7 bases between. Germline assignment: CDR1 SGDLS and CDR2 YYNGEE. The CDR3 runs 13 residues. The CDR3 DNA follows: TGTGCCAGCAGCGCGACAGGGAACACTGAAGCTTTCTTT. This codes for CASSATGNTEAFF.

The chain carries TRBV7-9 and TRBJ1-3, with 9 bases identical to TRBD1. V lost 6 bases and J lost 0; bases outside the gene matches: 6. In germline, CDR1 is SEHNR, CDR2 FQNEAQ (reference sequence). The CDR3 length is 16 residues. CDR3 nucleotide sequence: TGTGCCAGCAGTCAAGGACAGGGGAGCTCTGGAAACACCATATATTTT. Protein product: CASSQGQGSSGNTIYF.

The chain links TRBV29-1 to TRBJ2-2, with a possible D match to TRBD1 (8 bases). Germline V gene data show CDR1 as SQVTM and CDR2 as ANQGSEA. V was cut by 7 bases and J by 6 bases, with 15 bases left in between. The CDR3 runs 13 residues. This chain's CDR3 is CSAATGGAGELFF. The CDR3 DNA reads as TGCAGCGCCGCCACAGGGGGGGCCGGGGAGCTGTTTTTT.

The chain has TRBV5-1 and TRBJ2-7; possibly TRBD1 for D (6 bases). In germline, CDR1 is SGHRS, CDR2 YFSETQ. The CDR3 runs to 14 residues. With 4 bases removed from V and 3 bases from J, the gap between germline ends came to 14 bases. CDR3 bases: TGCGCCAGCAGCCCCCACGGACAGAGCTACGAGCAGTACTTC. It translates to CASSPHGQSYEQYF. Together with reference TRBV5-1 and TRBJ2-7, the CDR3 gives the full variable domain: KAGVTQTPRYLIKTRGQQVTLSCSPISGHRSVSWYQQTPGQGLQFLFEYFSETQRNKGNFPGRFSGRQFSNSRSEMNVSTLELGDSALYLCASSPHGQSYEQYFGPGTRLTVT.

With respect to this clone: This CDR3 is also generated by other DNA sequences in the sample. The chain links TRBV5-6 to TRBJ2-5; D is unresolved. Germline CDR1 is SGHDT and CDR2 is YYEEEE. The CDR3 has 11 residues. Trimming cost V 4 bases and J 5 bases, with 6 bases left between them. The CDR3 DNA is TGTGCCAGCAGCGCCGGGGAGACCCAGTACTTC. Protein sequence: CASSAGETQYF.

The V gene is TRBV5-1, the J gene TRBJ2-2, with D unresolved. The germline CDR1 and CDR2 sequences are SGHRS and YFSETQ. The CDR3 runs 16 residues. Trimming cost V 2 bases and J 0 bases, with 11 bases left between them. The CDR3 sequence is CASSFAGKTNTGELFF. In DNA form, the CDR3 reads TGCGCCAGCAGCTTCGCCGGAAAAACGAACACCGGGGAGCTGTTTTTT.

This chain links TRBV2 with TRBJ1-2; D not certain. The CDR3 loop spans 14 amino acids. V was clipped by 2 bases and J by 3 bases, with 10 bases between them. Germline CDR1 SNHLY, CDR2 FYNNEI. The CDR3 DNA reads as TGTGCCAGCAGTGAATCGGGTAGCGACTATGGCTACACCTTC. It codes for CASSESGSDYGYTF.

The V call is TRBV28, the J call TRBJ1-2; D unclear. The germline V gene has CDR1 MDHEN and CDR2 SYDVKM. V was trimmed by 3 bases and J by 4 bases, leaving 18 bases between them. CDR3 length equals 16 residues. The CDR3 loop reads CASSLAARTQSYGYTF. The CDR3 bases are TGTGCCAGCAGTTTGGCGGCCAGGACTCAGAGCTATGGCTACACCTTC.

The chain couples TRBV19 to TRBJ2-7; 10 bases agree with TRBD2. The CDR3 spans 15 residues. The germline gives CDR1 LNHDA, CDR2 SQIVND (reference sequence). V was pared by 3 bases and J by 2 bases, with 4 bases of the junction left unmatched. The CDR3 sequence: CASSMSSGGTYEQYF. For the CDR3, the DNA is TGTGCCAGTAGTATGTCTAGCGGGGGCACCTACGAGCAGTACTTC. Together with reference TRBV19 and TRBJ2-7, the CDR3 gives the full variable domain: DGGITQSPKYLFRKEGQNVTLSCEQNLNHDAMYWYRQDPGQGLRLIYYSQIVNDFQKGDIAEGYSVSREKKESFPLTVTSAQKNPTAFYLCASSMSSGGTYEQYFGPGTRLTVT.

In the case of this clone: This specimen includes other DNA sequences encoding the same CDR3. V gene TRBV5-1 combines with J gene TRBJ1-4, with D unclear. The germline CDR1 and CDR2 sequences are SGHRS and YFSETQ. The CDR3 spans 14 residues. Trimming stripped 0 bases from V and 3 bases from J, with 6 bases between. The CDR3 region has the DNA TGCGCCAGCAGCTTGGATACTGCTAATGAAAAACTGTTTTTT. It codes for CASSLDTANEKLFF.

This clone was detected only once. In DNA form, the CDR3 reads TGCGCCAGCAGCTTGACGGGCGACGGGGGAAAACTGTTTTTT. Its protein product is CASSLTGDGGKLFF. This chain joins TRBV5-1 and TRBJ1-4; weak D call: TRBD1 (5 bases). CDR1 SGHRS and CDR2 YFSETQ come from the germline V gene. The CDR3 totals 14 residues. Trimming cost V 1 base and J 10 bases, with 14 bases left between them.

The chain is built from TRBV28 and TRBJ1-5, with 11 bases lining up with TRBD1. This CDR3 contains 17 residues. Germline V lookup: CDR1 MDHEN, CDR2 SYDVKM. The V segment lost 1 base and the J segment 3 bases; nucleotides outside the gene matches: 5. The DNA of the CDR3 is TGTGCCAGCAGTTTATTCGGGACAGGGGGACACAATCAGCCCCAGCATTTT. It yields the protein CASSLFGTGGHNQPQHF.

The rearrangement links TRBV4-1 to TRBJ2-2, with TRBD1 matching over 8 bases. The CDR3 spans 17 residues. V was pared by 2 bases and J by 5 bases, with 10 bases of the junction left unmatched. Per the germline V gene, CDR1 is MGHRA and CDR2 is YSYEKL. Here the CDR3 reads CASSQRTGPSVTGELFF. The CDR3 DNA follows: TGCGCCAGCAGCCAAAGGACAGGGCCATCGGTGACCGGGGAGCTGTTTTTT.

The V and J genes are TRBV19 and TRBJ2-3, with TRBD2 identical over 8 bases. The CDR3 spans 17 residues. Germline loops: CDR1 LNHDA, CDR2 SQIVND (reference sequence). V lost 6 bases, J lost 2 bases, and 13 bases stayed unmatched. CDR3: CASREGVAGLVTDTQYF. Written as DNA, the CDR3 is TGTGCCAGTAGGGAGGGGGTAGCGGGACTCGTCACAGATACGCAGTATTTT.

The CDR3 DNA follows: TGTGCCAGCAGTGAAATGAGACCGGGACTTATGAACACTGAAGCTTTCTTT. This encodes CASSEMRPGLMNTEAFF. The chain has TRBV6-1 and TRBJ1-1; D possibly corresponds to TRBD1 (5 bases). This CDR3 is 17 amino acids long. Per germline, CDR1 MNHNS and CDR2 SASEGT. Trimming shortened V by 2 bases and J by 0 bases, and 16 bases separated the two germline ends.